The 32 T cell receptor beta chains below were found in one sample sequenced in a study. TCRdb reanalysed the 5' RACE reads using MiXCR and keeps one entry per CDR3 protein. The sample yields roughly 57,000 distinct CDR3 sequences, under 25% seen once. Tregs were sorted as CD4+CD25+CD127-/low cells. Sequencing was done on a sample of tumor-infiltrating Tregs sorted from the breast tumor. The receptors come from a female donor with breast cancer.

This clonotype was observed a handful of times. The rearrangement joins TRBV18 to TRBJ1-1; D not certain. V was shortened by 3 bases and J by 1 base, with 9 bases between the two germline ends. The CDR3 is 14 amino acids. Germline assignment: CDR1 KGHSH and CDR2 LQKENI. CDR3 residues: CASSPMARNTEAFF. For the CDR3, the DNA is TGTGCCAGCTCACCTATGGCCAGGAACACTGAAGCTTTCTTT.

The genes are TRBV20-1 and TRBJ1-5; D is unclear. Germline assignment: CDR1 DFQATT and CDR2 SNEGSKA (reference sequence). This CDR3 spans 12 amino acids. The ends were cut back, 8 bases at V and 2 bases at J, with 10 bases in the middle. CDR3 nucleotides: TGCAGTTTTCGTACCGGCAATCAGCCCCAGCATTTT. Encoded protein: CSFRTGNQPQHF.

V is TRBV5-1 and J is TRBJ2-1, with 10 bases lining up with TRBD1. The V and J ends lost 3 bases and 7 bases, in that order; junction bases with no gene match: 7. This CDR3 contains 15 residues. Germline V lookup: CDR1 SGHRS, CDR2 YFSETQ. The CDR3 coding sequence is TGCGCCAGCAGCTCTGTTCCGGGACAGGGGAATGAGCAGTTCTTC. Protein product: CASSSVPGQGNEQFF.

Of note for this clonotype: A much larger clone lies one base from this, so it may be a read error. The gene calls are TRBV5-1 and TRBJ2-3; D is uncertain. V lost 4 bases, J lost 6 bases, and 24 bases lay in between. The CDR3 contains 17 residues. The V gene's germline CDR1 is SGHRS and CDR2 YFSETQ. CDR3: CASSKTHRPAARDTQYF. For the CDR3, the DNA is TGCGCCAGCAGCAAAACCCATAGGCCCGCCGCCAGGGATACGCAGTATTTT.

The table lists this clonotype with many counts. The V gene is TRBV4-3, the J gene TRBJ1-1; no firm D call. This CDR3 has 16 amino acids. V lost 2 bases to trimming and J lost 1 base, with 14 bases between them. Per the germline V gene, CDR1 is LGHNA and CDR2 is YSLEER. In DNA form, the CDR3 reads TGCGCCAGCAGCCAATCCGGGCCCCAAGGGAACACTGAAGCTTTCTTT. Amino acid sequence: CASSQSGPQGNTEAFF.

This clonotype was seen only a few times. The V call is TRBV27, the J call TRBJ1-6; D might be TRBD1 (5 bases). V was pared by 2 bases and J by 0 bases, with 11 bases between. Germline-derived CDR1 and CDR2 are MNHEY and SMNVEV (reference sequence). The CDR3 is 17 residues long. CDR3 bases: TGTGCCAGCAGTTTAAATCGACAGAGCTCCTATAATTCACCCCTCCACTTT. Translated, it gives CASSLNRQSSYNSPLHF.

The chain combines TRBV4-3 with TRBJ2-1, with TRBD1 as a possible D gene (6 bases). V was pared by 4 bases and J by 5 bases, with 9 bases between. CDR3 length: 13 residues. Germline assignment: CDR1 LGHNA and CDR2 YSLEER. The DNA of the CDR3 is TGCGCCAGCAGCCTCGAGGGGGACAATGAGCAGTTCTTC. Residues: CASSLEGDNEQFF.

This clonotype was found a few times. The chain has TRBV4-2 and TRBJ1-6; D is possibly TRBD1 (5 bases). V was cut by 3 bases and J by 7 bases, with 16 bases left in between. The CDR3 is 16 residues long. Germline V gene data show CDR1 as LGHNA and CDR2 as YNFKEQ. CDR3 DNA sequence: TGTGCCAGCAGCCAGGAACAGACAGTCAGGAATTCACCCCTCCACTTT. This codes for CASSQEQTVRNSPLHF.

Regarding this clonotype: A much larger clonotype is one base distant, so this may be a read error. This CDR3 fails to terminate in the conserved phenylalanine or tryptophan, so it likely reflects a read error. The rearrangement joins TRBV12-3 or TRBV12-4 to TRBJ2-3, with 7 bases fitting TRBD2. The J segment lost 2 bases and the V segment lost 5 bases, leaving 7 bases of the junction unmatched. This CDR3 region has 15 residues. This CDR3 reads CASSHSAGDTDTQYL. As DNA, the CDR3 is TGTGCCAGCAGTCATTCGGCGGGGGACACAGATACGCAGTATTTG.

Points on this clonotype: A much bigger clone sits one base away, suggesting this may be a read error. CDR3 protein: CASTSTVGYEQCF. The CDR3 coding sequence is TGTGCCAGCACCTCAACGGTGGGATACGAGCAGTGCTTC. The rearrangement uses TRBV6-5 and TRBJ2-7, with D unclear. The CDR3 contains 13 residues. The germline CDR1 and CDR2 sequences are MNHEY and SVGAGI.

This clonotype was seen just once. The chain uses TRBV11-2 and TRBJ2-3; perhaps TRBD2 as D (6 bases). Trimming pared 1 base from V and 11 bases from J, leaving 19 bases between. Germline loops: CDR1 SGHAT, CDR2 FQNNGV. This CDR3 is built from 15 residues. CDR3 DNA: TGTGCCAGCAGCTTAGTGCGGGACCAGTTTGGGGAGCAGTATTTT. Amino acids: CASSLVRDQFGEQYF. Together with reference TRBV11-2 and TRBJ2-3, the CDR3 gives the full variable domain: EAGVAQSPRYKIIEKRQSVAFWCNPISGHATLYWYQQILGQGPKLLIQFQNNGVVDDSQLPKDRFSAERLKGVDSTLKIQPAKLEDSAVYLCASSLVRDQFGEQYFGPGTRLTVL.

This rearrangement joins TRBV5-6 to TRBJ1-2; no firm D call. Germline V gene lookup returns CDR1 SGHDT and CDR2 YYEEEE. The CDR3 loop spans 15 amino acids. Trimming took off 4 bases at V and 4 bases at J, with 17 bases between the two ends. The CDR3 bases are TGTGCCAGCAGCCGAGATCAGATGGGATCCTATGGCTACACCTTC. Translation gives CASSRDQMGSYGYTF.

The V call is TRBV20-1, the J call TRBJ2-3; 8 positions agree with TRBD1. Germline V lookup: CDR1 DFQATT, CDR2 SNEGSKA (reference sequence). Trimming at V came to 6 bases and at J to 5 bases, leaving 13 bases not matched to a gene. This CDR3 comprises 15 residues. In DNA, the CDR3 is TGCAGTGCCCCCCTCCGACAGGGGCAGGGAGATACGCAGTATTTT. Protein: CSAPLRQGQGDTQYF.

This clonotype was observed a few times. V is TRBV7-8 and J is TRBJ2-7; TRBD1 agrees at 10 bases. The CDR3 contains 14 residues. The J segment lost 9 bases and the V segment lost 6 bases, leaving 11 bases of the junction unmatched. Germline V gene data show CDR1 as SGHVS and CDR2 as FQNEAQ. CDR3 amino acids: CASSRAGTGAGQYF. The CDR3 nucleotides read TGTGCCAGCAGTCGAGCCGGGACAGGGGCCGGGCAGTACTTC.

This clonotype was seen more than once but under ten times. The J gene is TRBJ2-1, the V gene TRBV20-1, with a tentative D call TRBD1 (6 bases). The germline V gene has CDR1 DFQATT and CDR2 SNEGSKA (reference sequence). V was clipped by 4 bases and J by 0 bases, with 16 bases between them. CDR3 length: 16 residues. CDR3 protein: CSATYLRGSSYNEQFF. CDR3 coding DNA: TGCAGTGCTACCTACCTCAGGGGAAGCTCCTACAATGAGCAGTTCTTC.

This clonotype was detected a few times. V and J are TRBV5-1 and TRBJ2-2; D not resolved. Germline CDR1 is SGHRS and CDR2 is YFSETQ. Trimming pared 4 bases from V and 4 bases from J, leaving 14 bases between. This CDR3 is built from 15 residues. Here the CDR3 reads CASSLRIRGTGELFF. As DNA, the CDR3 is TGCGCCAGCAGCCTTAGAATCAGAGGCACCGGGGAGCTGTTTTTT.

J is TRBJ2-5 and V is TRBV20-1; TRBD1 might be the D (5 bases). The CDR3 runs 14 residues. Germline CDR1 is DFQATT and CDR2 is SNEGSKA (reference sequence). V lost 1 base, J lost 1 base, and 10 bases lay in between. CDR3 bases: TGCAGTGCTAGAGTTTCAGGGCCCCAAGAGACCCAGTACTTC. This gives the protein CSARVSGPQETQYF.

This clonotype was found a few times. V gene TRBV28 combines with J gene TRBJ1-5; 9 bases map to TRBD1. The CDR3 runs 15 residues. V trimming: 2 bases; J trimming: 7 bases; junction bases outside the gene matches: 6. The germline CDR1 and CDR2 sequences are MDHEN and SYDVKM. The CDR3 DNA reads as TGTGCCAGCAGTTTAGGGACAGGGCCTGGACAGCCCCAGCATTTT. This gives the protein CASSLGTGPGQPQHF. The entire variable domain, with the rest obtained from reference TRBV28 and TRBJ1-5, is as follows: DVKVTQSSRYLVKRTGEKVFLECVQDMDHENMFWYRQDPGLGLRLIYFSYDVKMKEKGDIPEGYSVSREKKERFSLILESASTNQTSMYLCASSLGTGPGQPQHFGDGTRLSIL.

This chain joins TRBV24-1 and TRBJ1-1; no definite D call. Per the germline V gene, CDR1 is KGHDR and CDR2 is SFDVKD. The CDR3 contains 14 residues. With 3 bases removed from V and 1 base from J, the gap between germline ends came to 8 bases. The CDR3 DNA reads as TGTGCCACCAGTGATGCCTCGGGGAACACTGAAGCTTTCTTT. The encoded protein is CATSDASGNTEAFF.

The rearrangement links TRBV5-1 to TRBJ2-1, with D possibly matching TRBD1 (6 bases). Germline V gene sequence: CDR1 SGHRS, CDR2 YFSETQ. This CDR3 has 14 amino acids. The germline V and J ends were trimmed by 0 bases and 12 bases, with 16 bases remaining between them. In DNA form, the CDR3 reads TGCGCCAGCAGCTTGGACAGGGCGGGTAGTACGCAGTTCTTC. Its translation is CASSLDRAGSTQFF.

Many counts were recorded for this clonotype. The CDR3 region has the DNA TGCAGCGTTGAGGGGGGATCCGAGCAGTACTTC. Protein sequence: CSVEGGSEQYF. This rearrangement joins TRBV29-1 to TRBJ2-7, with D possibly being TRBD2 (6 bases). This CDR3 has 11 amino acids. Germline assignment: CDR1 SQVTM and CDR2 ANQGSEA. The V end lost 3 bases, the J end lost 6 bases, and 9 bases lay between the germline ends.

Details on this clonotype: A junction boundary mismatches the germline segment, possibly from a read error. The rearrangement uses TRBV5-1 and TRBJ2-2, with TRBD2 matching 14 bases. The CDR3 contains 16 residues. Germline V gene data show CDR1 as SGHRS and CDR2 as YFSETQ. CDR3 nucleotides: TGCGCCAGCAGACCTGGGACTAGCGGGAGTACCGGGGAGCTGTCTTTT. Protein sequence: CASRPGTSGSTGELSF.

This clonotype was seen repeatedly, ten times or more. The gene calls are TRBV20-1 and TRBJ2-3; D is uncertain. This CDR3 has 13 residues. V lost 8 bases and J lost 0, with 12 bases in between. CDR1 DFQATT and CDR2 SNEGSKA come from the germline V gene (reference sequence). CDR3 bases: TGCAGTCAACTGTCGTCTAGCACAGATACGCAGTATTTT. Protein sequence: CSQLSSSTDTQYF.

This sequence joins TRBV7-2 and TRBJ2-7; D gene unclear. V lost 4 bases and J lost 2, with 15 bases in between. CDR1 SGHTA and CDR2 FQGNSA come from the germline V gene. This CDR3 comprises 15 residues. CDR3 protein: CASSWGTKGTYEQYF. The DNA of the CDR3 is TGTGCCAGCAGCTGGGGAACAAAGGGCACCTACGAGCAGTACTTC.

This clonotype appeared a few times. CDR3 sequence reads: CASSALTGGTQETQYF. In nucleotides, the CDR3 is TGTGCCAGCAGCGCCCTCACCGGGGGAACCCAAGAGACCCAGTACTTC. The gene calls are TRBV9 and TRBJ2-5; possible D gene TRBD2, 6 bases. CDR3 length: 16 amino acids. Trimming pared 3 bases from V and 1 base from J, leaving 16 bases between. The V gene's germline CDR1 is SGDLS and CDR2 YYNGEE.

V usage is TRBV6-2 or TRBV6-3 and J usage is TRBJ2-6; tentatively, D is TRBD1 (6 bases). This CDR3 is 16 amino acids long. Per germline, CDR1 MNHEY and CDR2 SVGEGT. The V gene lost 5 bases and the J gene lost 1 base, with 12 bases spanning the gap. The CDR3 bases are TGTGCCAGCAGTCCGACAGGTCTTTCTGGGGCCAACGTCCTGACTTTC. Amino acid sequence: CASSPTGLSGANVLTF.

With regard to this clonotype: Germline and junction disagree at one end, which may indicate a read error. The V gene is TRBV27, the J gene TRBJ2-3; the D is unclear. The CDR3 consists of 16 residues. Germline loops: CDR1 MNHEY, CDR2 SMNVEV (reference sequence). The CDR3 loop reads CASSLFSGGVTDTRYF. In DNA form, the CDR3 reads TGTGCCAGCAGTTTATTTAGTGGCGGAGTCACAGATACGCGGTATTTT.

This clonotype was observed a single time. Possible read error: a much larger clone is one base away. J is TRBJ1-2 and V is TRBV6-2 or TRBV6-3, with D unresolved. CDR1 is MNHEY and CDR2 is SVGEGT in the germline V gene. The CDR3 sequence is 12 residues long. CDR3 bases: TGTGCCAGCAGTTCCAACGGTTATGGCTGCACCTTC. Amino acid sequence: CASSSNGYGCTF.

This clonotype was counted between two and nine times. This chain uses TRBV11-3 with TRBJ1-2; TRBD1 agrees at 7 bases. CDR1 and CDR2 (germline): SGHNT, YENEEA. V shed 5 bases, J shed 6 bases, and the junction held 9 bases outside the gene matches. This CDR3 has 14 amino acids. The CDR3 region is CASSTRQGLNGYTF. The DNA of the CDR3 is TGTGCCAGCAGCACCCGACAGGGACTGAATGGCTACACCTTC.

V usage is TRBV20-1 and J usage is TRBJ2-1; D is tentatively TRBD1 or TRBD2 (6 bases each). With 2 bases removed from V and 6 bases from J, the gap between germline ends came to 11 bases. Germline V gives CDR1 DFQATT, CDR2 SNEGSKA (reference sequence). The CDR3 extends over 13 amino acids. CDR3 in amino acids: CSARRKGGNEQFF. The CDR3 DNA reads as TGCAGTGCTAGACGGAAGGGGGGCAATGAGCAGTTCTTC.

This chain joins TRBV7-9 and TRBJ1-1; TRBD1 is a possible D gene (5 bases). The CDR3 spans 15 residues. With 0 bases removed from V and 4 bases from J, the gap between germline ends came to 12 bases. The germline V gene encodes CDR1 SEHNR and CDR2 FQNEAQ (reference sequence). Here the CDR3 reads CASSLARGLGTEAFF. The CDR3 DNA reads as TGTGCCAGCAGCTTAGCTAGGGGTCTGGGCACTGAAGCTTTCTTT.

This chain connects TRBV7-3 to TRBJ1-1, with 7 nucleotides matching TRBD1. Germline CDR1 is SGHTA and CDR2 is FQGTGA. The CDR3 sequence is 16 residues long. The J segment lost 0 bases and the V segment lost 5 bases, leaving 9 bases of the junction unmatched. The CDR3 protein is CASSEGARRMNTEAFF. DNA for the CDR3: TGTGCCAGCAGCGAGGGGGCGCGCAGAATGAACACTGAAGCTTTCTTT.